A single sample is the source of the 12 T cell receptor beta chains below, sequenced in a study of siplizumab effects on memory and regulatory T cells. Sequenced by immunoSEQ multiplex PCR; TCRdb stores in-frame clones only, minus some. The sample has about 100,000 clones; over 90% are singletons. Material: Tregs sorted from blood. These receptors were obtained from a human donor in good health.

On this clone: The junction departs from germline at one end; a sequencing error may be responsible. The J gene is TRBJ2-2, the V gene TRBV7-7, with D maybe TRBD2 (5 bases). Germline V CDR1 and CDR2: SSHAT, FNYEAQ (reference sequence). This CDR3 spans 14 amino acids. CDR3 coding DNA: TGTGCTAGCAGCTTAGCGCCAGAAACCGGGGAGCTGTTTTTT. Translation gives CASSLAPETGELFF. Looking up the rest from reference TRBV7-7 and TRBJ2-2 gives the full variable domain: GAGVSQSPRYKVTKRGQDVTLRCDPISSHATLYWYQQALGQGPEFLTYFNYEAQPDKSGLPSDRFSAERPEGSISTLTIQRTEQRDSAMYRCASSLAPETGELFFGEGSRLTVL.

CDR3 loop: CASTTGAGGTKAFF. DNA of the CDR3: TGTGCCAGCACCACCGGGGCAGGGGGTACTAAAGCTTTCTTT. The V gene is TRBV6-6, the J gene TRBJ1-1, with 7 bases identical to TRBD1. Germline V lookup: CDR1 MNHNY, CDR2 SVGAGI (reference sequence). This CDR3 region has 14 residues. The V gene end was trimmed by 7 bases and the J gene end by 9 bases; junction bases not matched to a gene: 14.

The V call is TRBV28, the J call TRBJ2-7; D gene uncertain. This CDR3 is 11 amino acids long. V dropped 6 bases and J dropped 0 bases, with 3 bases sitting between them. CDR1 and CDR2 from the germline V gene are MDHEN and SYDVKM. CDR3 DNA sequence: TGTGCCAGCAGGGACTCCTACGAGCAGTACTTC. This sequence encodes CASRDSYEQYF.

The chain uses TRBV6-5 and TRBJ2-5; D is uncertain. Germline V gene lookup returns CDR1 MNHEY and CDR2 SVGAGI. The CDR3 contains 13 residues. V lost 2 bases and J 2 bases, leaving 6 bases between the germline ends. DNA for the CDR3: TGTGCCAGCAGTTACCGCGTACAAGAGACCCAGTACTTC. Protein: CASSYRVQETQYF.

The rearrangement uses TRBV11-3 and TRBJ1-1; no reliable D call. Trimming stripped 0 bases from V and 1 base from J, with 18 bases between. Germline-derived CDR1 and CDR2 are SGHNT and YENEEA. This CDR3 spans 18 amino acids. The DNA for the CDR3 is TGTGCCAGCAGCTTAGAAGGGCCACCGACCATGACGAACACTGAAGCTTTCTTT. Protein: CASSLEGPPTMTNTEAFF.

V usage is TRBV14 and J usage is TRBJ2-1, with 10 bases lining up with TRBD2. The CDR3 sequence is 14 residues long. Germline lookup yields CDR1 SGHDN and CDR2 FVKESK. The CDR3 loop reads CASGVLAGQSEQFF. DNA of the CDR3: TGTGCGAGCGGGGTACTAGCGGGACAAAGTGAGCAGTTCTTC.

The chain couples TRBV7-3 to TRBJ1-1; D uncertain. This CDR3 is built from 13 residues. Trimming stripped 5 bases from V and 4 bases from J, with 11 bases between. Germline V lookup: CDR1 SGHTA, CDR2 FQGTGA. The CDR3 bases are TGTGCCAGCAGCCCAGACATGTTCACTGAAGCTTTCTTT. This gives the protein CASSPDMFTEAFF.

The rearrangement links TRBV19 to TRBJ1-5, with TRBD1 matching 7 bases. This CDR3 region has 15 residues. The germline gives CDR1 LNHDA, CDR2 SQIVND (reference sequence). V lost 6 bases and J lost 2; bases outside the gene matches: 7. The CDR3 region has the DNA TGTGCCAGTAGCAAACAGGGGAAAGGCAATCAGCCCCAGCATTTT. It encodes CASSKQGKGNQPQHF.

This chain uses TRBV10-3 with TRBJ1-5; 7 bases fit TRBD1. V lost 3 bases and J lost 8; bases outside the gene matches: 1. The CDR3 consists of 12 residues. The germline V gene encodes CDR1 ENHRY and CDR2 SYGVKD. The CDR3, as DNA: TGTGCCATCAGTGACCAGGGGGAGCCCCAGCATTTT. This gives the protein CAISDQGEPQHF.

This clone is a singleton in its sample. The chain uses TRBV11-2 and TRBJ2-7; TRBD2 aligns across 7 bases. Trimming cost V 1 base and J 6 bases; bases outside gene matches: 0. This CDR3 has 12 amino acids. Germline CDR1 is SGHAT and CDR2 is FQNNGV. In DNA form, the CDR3 reads TGTGCCAGCAGCTTAGCGGGAGGCGAGCAGTACGTC. It encodes CASSLAGGEQYV.

The chain uses TRBV6-1 and TRBJ2-1, with D unresolved. CDR3 size: 11 residues. The V end was cut by 4 bases, the J end by 10 bases, with 8 bases between. CDR1 MNHNS and CDR2 SASEGT come from the germline V gene. The CDR3 nucleotides are TGTGCCAGCAGTGGAGCCTTCGAGCAGTTCTTC. Translating it yields CASSGAFEQFF.

The CDR3 DNA follows: TGTGCCAGCAGTGAGGTTCAGGGCGGATACAGTGGCTACACCTTC. Residues: CASSEVQGGYSGYTF. The chain uses TRBV6-1 and TRBJ1-2; maybe TRBD1 (5 bases). The CDR3 sequence is 15 residues long. CDR1 is MNHNS, CDR2 SASEGT, per germline. The V end was cut by 3 bases, the J end by 7 bases, with 18 bases between.